This TCR beta chain emerged from a study of T cell repertoires in cytomegalovirus infection. Turning to the study itself: It was recently identified HLA-C-restricted and well-studied HLA-B-restricted CMV epitopes that the study used. Both a matching HLA type and CMV infection were indicated by public TCR beta signatures. Overall study findings and caveats: Frequencies of public TCR beta families were cumulated, and this identified carriers of CMV plus the relevant HLA. The study found HLA-C-restricted CMV-specific TCR beta clonotypes dominating the ex vivo response.

Points on this clonotype: What it recognizes is unknown.

V lost 7 bases, J lost 4 bases, and 13 bases lay in between. The CDR3 is 13 residues long. CDR1 and CDR2 from the germline V gene are MNHEY and SMNVEV (reference sequence). From the reads, TCRdb called clonotypes with MiXCR, one entry per CDR3 protein. The sample contains about 890,000 distinct CDR3 sequences, roughly 30% of which appear only once. The starting material was cultured CD8+ T cells from PBMCs, obtained from culture after CMV antigen stimulation. The chain is built from TRBV27 and TRBJ1-2, with D possibly being TRBD1 (5 bases). This TCR derives from a human donor in good health (CMV status not recorded). Some clones in this sample may be carry-over from other donors' samples. DNA of the CDR3: TGTGCCAGCACCCCCGGGGGTTCCTATGGCTACACCTTC. It translates to CASTPGGSYGYTF.